This T cell receptor (beta chain) was sequenced for a study of T cells in women clearing cervical HPV infection. Background on the study: Controls were women whose single incident HPV16 infection cleared within 12 months without precancer or cancer.

Germline V gene lookup returns CDR1 DFQATT and CDR2 SNEGSKA (reference sequence). The length of the CDR3 is 14 residues. V was pared by 5 bases and J by 2 bases, with 7 bases of the junction left unmatched. Sequencing was performed with immunoSEQ multiplex PCR; in TCRdb, only in-frame clones are kept and a portion is missing. Its table lists approximately 31,000 clones. With respect to this clone: The CDR3 end lies 3 residues beyond the end of the read and is filled in from the germline J gene.

Sequenced input: blood buffy coat. The V call is TRBV20-1, the J call TRBJ1-2; 8 nucleotides match TRBD1. The sequence was obtained from a woman aged 18 to 75 with a cervical HPV16 infection that either progressed to CIN3+ or cleared (not recorded which). The sequenced part of the CDR3 DNA is TGCAGTGCTCAAGGACAGGGTAAAAACTATGGC. Amino acids: CSAQGQGKNYG. The whole CDR3 protein is CSAQGQGKNYGYTF.